Below are 2 T cell receptor beta chains sequenced from a single sample in a study of CD8+ T cells in alopecia areata. RNA extraction and reverse transcription yielded cDNA as sequencing template. Some clones are missing from TCRdb's copy, which holds only in-frame ones; the method was immunoSEQ multiplex PCR. The data show approximately 100,000 clones, 50% to 60% seen once. Treatment given: oral pan-JAK inhibitor, 5-10 mg twice daily. Source: CD8+ T cells sorted from blood, taken at approximately week 60, from a patient treated with tofacitinib. The receptors stem from a human donor with alopecia areata.

The chain carries TRBV2 and TRBJ2-1; D ambiguous. The CDR3 loop spans 13 amino acids. Trimming took 4 bases from V and 9 from J, leaving 13 bases between them. CDR1 and CDR2 from the germline V gene are SNHLY and FYNNEI. The CDR3 DNA is TGTGCCAGCAGTGGCGGTCTTTCGCGTGAGCAGTTCTTC. It yields the protein CASSGGLSREQFF.

The chain uses TRBV9 and TRBJ1-2; tentative D call: TRBD1 (5 bases). Germline values: CDR1 SGDLS, CDR2 YYNGEE. Trimming removed 0 bases from V and 2 bases from J, with 11 bases in between. The CDR3 sequence is 15 residues long. The CDR3 reads CASSVGVGANYGYTF. In nucleotides, the CDR3 is TGTGCCAGCAGCGTAGGGGTAGGGGCCAACTATGGCTACACCTTC.